The sample holds many counts of the clone carrying this TCR beta chain. This CDR3 is built from 18 residues. Trimming at V came to 1 base and at J to 2 bases, leaving 14 bases not matched to a gene. The germline CDR1 and CDR2 sequences are SGHVS and FQNEAQ. There were no patients who had received any treatment before thyroid surgery. This sample is part of a study of metastatic and nonmetastatic thyroid tumors. TCRdb re-called the PCR reads with MiXCR. The table shows tens of thousands of clones, with more than 20% occurring only once. This clonotype originated in a female donor with papillary thyroid cancer or a benign thyroid nodule (not recorded which). Some clones in this sample may be carry-over from other donors' samples. Sequencing was carried out using blood. The rearrangement links TRBV7-8 to TRBJ2-7; 7 bases are shared with TRBD2. The CDR3, as DNA: TGTGCCAGCAGCTTAGTAATCTTTCGCGGGAGCCTAACCTACGAGCAGTACTTC. It is translated as CASSLVIFRGSLTYEQYF.